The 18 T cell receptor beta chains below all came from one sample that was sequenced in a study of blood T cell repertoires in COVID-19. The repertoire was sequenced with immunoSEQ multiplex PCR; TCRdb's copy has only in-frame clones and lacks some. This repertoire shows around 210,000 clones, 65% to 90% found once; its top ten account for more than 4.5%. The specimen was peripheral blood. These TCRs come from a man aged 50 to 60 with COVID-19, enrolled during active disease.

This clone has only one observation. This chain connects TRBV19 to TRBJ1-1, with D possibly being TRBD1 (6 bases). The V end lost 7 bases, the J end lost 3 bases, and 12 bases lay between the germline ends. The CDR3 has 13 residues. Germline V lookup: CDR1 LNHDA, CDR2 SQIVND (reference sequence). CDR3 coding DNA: TGTGCCAGTAAGACAGGAGAGTACACTGAAGCTTTCTTT. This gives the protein CASKTGEYTEAFF.

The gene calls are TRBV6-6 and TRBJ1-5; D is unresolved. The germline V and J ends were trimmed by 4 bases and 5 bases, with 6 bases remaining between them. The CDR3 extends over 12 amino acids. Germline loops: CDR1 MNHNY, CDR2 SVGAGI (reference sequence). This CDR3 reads CASSLRDQPQHF. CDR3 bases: TGTGCCAGCAGTTTACGGGATCAGCCCCAGCATTTT.

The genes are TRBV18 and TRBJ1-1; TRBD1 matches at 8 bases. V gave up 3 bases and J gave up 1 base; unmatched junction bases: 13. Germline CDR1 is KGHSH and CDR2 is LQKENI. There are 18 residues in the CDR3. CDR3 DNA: TGTGCCAGCTCACCCTTCCCGGGACAGGACCCTTCGAACACTGAAGCTTTCTTT. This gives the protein CASSPFPGQDPSNTEAFF.

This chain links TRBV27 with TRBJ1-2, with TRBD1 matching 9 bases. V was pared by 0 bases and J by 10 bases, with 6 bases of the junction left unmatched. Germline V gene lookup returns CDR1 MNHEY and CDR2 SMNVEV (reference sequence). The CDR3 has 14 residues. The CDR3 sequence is CASSLSPGTGNYTF. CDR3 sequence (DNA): TGTGCCAGCAGTTTATCTCCTGGGACAGGGAACTACACCTTC.

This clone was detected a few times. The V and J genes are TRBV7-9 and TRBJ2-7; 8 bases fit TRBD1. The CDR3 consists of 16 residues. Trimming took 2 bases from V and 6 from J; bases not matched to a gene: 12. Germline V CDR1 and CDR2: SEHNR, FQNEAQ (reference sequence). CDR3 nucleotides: TGTGCCAGCAGCTTAAATATCAGGACAGGGTCAACCGAGCAGTACTTC. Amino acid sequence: CASSLNIRTGSTEQYF.

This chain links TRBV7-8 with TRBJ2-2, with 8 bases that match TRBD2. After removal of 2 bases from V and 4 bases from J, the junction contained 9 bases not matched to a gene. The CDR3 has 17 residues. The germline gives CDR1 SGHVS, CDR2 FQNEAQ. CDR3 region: CASSLLAGGGVTGELFF. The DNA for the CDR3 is TGTGCCAGCAGCTTACTTGCGGGAGGAGGTGTCACCGGGGAGCTGTTTTTT. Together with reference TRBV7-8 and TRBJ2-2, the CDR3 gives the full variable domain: GAGVSQSPRYKVAKRGQDVALRCDPISGHVSLFWYQQALGQGPEFLTYFQNEAQLDKSGLPSDRFFAERPEGSVSTLKIQRTQQEDSAVYLCASSLLAGGGVTGELFFGEGSRLTVL.

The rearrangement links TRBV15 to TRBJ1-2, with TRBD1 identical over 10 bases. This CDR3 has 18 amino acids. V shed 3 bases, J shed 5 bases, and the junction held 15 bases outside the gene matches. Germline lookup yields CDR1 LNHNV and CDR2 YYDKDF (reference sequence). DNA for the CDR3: TGTGCCACCAGCAGTGGGGAGTTGGCGGGACAGGGGAGGTATGGCTACACCTTC. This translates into CATSSGELAGQGRYGYTF.

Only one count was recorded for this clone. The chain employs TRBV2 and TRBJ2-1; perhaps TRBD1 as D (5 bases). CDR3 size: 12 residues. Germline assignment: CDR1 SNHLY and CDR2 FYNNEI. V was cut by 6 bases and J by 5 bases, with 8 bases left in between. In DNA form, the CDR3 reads TGTGCCAGCAGGGGGCTCGACAATGAGCAGTTCTTC. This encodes CASRGLDNEQFF.

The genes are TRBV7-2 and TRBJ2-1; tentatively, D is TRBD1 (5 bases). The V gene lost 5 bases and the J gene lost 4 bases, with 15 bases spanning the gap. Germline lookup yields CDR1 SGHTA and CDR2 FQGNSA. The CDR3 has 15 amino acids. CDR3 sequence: CASSPRTGEYNEQFF. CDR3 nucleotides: TGTGCCAGCAGCCCCAGAACAGGCGAATACAATGAGCAGTTCTTC.

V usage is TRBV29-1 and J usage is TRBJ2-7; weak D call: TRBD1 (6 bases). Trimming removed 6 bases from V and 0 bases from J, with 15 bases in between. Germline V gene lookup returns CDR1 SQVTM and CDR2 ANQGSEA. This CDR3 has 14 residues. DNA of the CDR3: TGCAGCGTGGCACCGGGACACAACTCCTACGAGCAGTACTTC. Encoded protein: CSVAPGHNSYEQYF.

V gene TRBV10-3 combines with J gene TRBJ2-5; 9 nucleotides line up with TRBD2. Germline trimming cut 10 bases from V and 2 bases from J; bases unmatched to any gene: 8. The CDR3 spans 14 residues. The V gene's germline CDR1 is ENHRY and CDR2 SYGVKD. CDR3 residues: CATSLGLAQETQYF. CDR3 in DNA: TGTGCCACCAGCCTGGGACTAGCTCAAGAGACCCAGTACTTC.

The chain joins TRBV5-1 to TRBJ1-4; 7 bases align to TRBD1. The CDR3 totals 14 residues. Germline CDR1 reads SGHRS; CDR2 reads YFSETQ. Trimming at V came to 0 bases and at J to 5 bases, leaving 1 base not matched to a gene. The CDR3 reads CASSLETGNEKLFF. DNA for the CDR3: TGCGCCAGCAGCTTGGAGACAGGGAATGAAAAACTGTTTTTT.

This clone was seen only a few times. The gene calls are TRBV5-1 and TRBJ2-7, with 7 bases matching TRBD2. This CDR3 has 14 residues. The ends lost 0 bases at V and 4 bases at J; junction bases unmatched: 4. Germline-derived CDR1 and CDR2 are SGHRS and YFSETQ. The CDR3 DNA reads TGCGCCAGCAGCTTGGTGGCCGGGAGGTACGAGCAGTACTTC. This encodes CASSLVAGRYEQYF.

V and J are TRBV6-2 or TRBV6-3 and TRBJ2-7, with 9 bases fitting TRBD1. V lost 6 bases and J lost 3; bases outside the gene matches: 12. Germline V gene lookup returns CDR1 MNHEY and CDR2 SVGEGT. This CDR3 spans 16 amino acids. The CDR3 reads CASSRLRTGVSYEQYF. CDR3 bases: TGTGCCAGCAGCCGCCTAAGGACAGGGGTAAGCTACGAGCAGTACTTC.

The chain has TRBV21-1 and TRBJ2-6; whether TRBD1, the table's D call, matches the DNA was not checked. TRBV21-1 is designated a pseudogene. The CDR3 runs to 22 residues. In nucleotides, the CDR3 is TGTGCCAGCAGCAAAGCGTTCAACCTGAGCAGGGGGCTACAATCTGGGGCCAACGTCCTGACTTTC. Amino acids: CASSKAFNLSRGLQSGANVLTF.

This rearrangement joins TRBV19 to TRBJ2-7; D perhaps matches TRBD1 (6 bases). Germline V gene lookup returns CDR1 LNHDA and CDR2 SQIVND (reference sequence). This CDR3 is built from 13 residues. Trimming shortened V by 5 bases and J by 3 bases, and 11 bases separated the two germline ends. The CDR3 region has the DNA TGTGCCAGTAGTTCCACAGGGTACTACGAGCAGTACTTC. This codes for CASSSTGYYEQYF.

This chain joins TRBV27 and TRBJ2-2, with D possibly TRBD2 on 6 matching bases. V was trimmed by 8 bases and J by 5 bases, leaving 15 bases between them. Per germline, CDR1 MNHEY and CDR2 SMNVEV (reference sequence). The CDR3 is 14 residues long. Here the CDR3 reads CASQRRGGTGELFF. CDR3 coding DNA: TGTGCCAGCCAGCGTCGGGGAGGAACCGGGGAGCTGTTTTTT.

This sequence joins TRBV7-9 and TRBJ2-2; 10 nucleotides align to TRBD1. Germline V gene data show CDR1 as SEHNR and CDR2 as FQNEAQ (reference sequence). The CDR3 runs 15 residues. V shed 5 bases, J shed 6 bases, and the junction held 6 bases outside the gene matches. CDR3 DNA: TGTGCCAGCAGCCGGTCCGGGACAGGGGCCGGGGAGCTGTTTTTT. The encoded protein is CASSRSGTGAGELFF.